This TCR beta chain stems from a study of blood T cell repertoires in COVID-19. Whole-study context: COVID-19 samples, acute and convalescent, were from the United States, Italy and Spain. Nucleic acid was either cDNA or gDNA, and it came from T cells, B-cell-depleted T cells, or PBMCs.

How the authors handled the data: Estimation of nucleated cell counts was performed using reference gene primer amplification. Sequenced by immunoSEQ multiplex PCR; TCRdb stores in-frame clones only, minus some. That table furnishes V, J and clone size, whereas the DNA furnished D and trimming. The sample has around 250,000 clones, around 82% seen once. This clone was picked up one time. The specimen was peripheral blood. This sequence was found in a man aged 35-49 years with active or convalescent COVID-19.

The chain's CDR3 is CAYPQREQYF. CDR3 sequence (DNA): TGCGCCTATCCCCAACGGGAGCAGTACTTC. The gene calls are TRBV23-1 and TRBJ2-7; no reliable D call. TRBV23-1 falls under the ORF class, with uncertain function. V lost 11 bases to trimming and J lost 7 bases, with 12 bases between them. The CDR3 is 10 residues long.